Described below is a single T cell receptor beta chain sequence and its context. Only in-frame clones appear in the TCRdb table, and some are missing; sequencing was by immunoSEQ multiplex PCR. Of under 75,000 clones in the sample, roughly 88% were seen once. The data were taken from a study of blood T cell repertoires in COVID-19. In the study overall: PBMCs, B-cell-depleted T cells, or T cells were the source of the cDNA or gDNA that made up the material.

The CDR3 extends over 13 amino acids. The V gene's germline CDR1 is PRHDT and CDR2 FYEKMQ (reference sequence). Trimming shortened V by 2 bases and J by 5 bases, and 9 bases separated the two germline ends. V is TRBV13 and J is TRBJ2-5; D is perhaps TRBD1 (5 bases). Sequencing was performed on peripheral blood. This receptor was taken from a man aged 25 to 40 with acute or convalescent COVID-19. The CDR3, as DNA: TGTGCCAGCAGCTTATTTCAGGGCGAGACCCAGTACTTC. This gives the protein CASSLFQGETQYF.